Detailed here is one T cell receptor (beta chain). Its cognate antigen is unknown. Germline CDR1 MNHEY, CDR2 SMNVEV (reference sequence). The CDR3 length is 14 residues. With 9 bases removed from V and 0 bases from J, the gap between germline ends came to 9 bases. The source of the sample is a study of cytomegalovirus exposure and HLA in healthy donors. Points from the study as a whole: An Asian-associated ancestry cluster reportedly showed fewer N-insertions than the roughly 700-donor mean in a later analysis.

PCR involved 60 Vbeta and 13 Jbeta primers. Some clones are missing from TCRdb's copy, which holds only in-frame ones; the method was immunoSEQ multiplex PCR. Of some 150,000 clones in the sample, roughly 71% were seen once. Input material: PBMCs. This TCR was recovered from a man younger than 40 in good health and CMV-seronegative. The chain links TRBV27 to TRBJ2-6, with D tentatively TRBD1 (5 bases). In DNA form, the CDR3 reads TGTGCCAGTACAGGTAACTCTGGGGCCAACGTCCTGACTTTC. Its translation is CASTGNSGANVLTF.